This T cell receptor (beta chain) comes out of a study of neurological immune-mediated disorders. Study-level results: The multiple sclerosis repertoire cluster showed no association with any clinical or MRI feature. The authors stated that larger cohorts are needed.

V was shortened by 3 bases and J by 9 bases, with 15 bases between the two germline ends. Per germline, CDR1 ENHRY and CDR2 SYGVKD. The CDR3 extends over 14 amino acids. One entry per CDR3 protein results from TCRdb running MiXCR on the 5' RACE reads. The sample has around 62,000 distinct CDR3 sequences, 3.5% to 4.5% seen once. This clonotype was seen many times. Its target is unknown. The V and J genes are TRBV10-3 and TRBJ2-1; possible D gene TRBD2, 7 bases. Input material: PBMCs. The clonotype originates from a man in his fifties with multiple sclerosis. The CDR3 nucleotides are TGTGCCATCAGTGACCCCGGGGGGCCAGCTGAGCAGTTCTTC. The encoded protein is CAISDPGGPAEQFF.